This T cell receptor beta chain came from a study of CD8 T cells in ankylosing spondylitis listed by TCRdb under 2017. A note on the overall study: T cell receptor beta repertoires were profiled in healthy donors and ankylosing spondylitis patients so that disease-linked TCR variants could be found. The whole study cohort included over 85 healthy donors and around 24 ankylosing spondylitis patients. Peripheral blood was sampled, and synovial fluid was also collected from ankylosing spondylitis patients.

What the work shows at the level of the full study, not this receptor alone: A TCR beta motif of several highly homologous amino acid variants appeared characteristic of blood from ankylosing spondylitis patients. Significant enrichment of the disease-linked clones was reported in matched synovial fluid samples from ankylosing spondylitis patients. In peripheral blood, the disease-linked clones were found at relatively low frequencies and had a CD8+ phenotype. Some motif variants were previously reported in synovial fluid and blood of reactive arthritis patients, suggesting common disease-initiation mechanisms.

These reads were obtained on an Illumina HiSeq 2500. Quantitative 5'-RACE with molecular barcodes was used to prepare TCR beta libraries. On the authors' methods: A new computational method, built on a probabilistic model of VDJ rearrangement, was used to identify disease-linked TCR variants. The public reads were reprocessed in TCRdb via fastp at Q25 and MiXCR, keeping in-frame beta chains. Identical CDR3 protein sequences are pooled into one entry, listed with their most common genes and DNA. TCRdb, not the authors, supplied the V and J calls. Across this sample there are fewer than 200,000 distinct CDR3 sequences, with around a tenth seen only once. The top ten constitute roughly 16% of the sample. This clonotype has a handful of counts. Its antigen remains unidentified. No qualities accompany the bases; no much larger clone lies one base away. The sample comprised blood, either unsorted or a sorted T cell fraction (not recorded which). The sequence came from a female donor with ankylosing spondylitis or in good health (not recorded which).

The encoded CDR3 is CASSVYSGQETQYF. Read as DNA, the sequence is TGTGCCAGCAGCGTCTACAGCGGGCAAGAGACCCAGTACTTC. The rearranged segments are TRBV7-8 and TRBJ2-5; perhaps TRBD2 is the D gene, with 6 bases matching. The V and J ends are trimmed by 5 bases and 2 bases, leaving 12 bases between them. The CDR3 starts with the cysteine, ends with the phenylalanine, and has 14 residues. Solely the CDR3 DNA is kept, with 42 bases framed from the first base. CDR1 SGHVS and CDR2 FQNEAQ are derived from the germline V gene.